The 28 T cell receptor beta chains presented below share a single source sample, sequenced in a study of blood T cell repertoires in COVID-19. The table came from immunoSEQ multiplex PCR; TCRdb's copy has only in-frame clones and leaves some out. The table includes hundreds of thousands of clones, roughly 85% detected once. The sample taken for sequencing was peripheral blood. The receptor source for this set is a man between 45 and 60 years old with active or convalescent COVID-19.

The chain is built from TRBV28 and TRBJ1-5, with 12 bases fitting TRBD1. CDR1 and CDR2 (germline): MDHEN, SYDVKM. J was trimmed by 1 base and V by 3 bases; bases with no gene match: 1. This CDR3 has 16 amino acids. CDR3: CASSLGQGASNQPQHF. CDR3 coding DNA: TGTGCCAGCAGTTTGGGACAGGGGGCGAGCAATCAGCCCCAGCATTTT.

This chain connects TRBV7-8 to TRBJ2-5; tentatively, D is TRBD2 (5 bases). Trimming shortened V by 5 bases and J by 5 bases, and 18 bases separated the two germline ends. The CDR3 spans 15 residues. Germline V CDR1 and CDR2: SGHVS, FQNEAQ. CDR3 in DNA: TGTGCCAGCAGCATTGGTCGGACTGTGTTGGAGACCCAGTACTTC. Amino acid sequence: CASSIGRTVLETQYF.

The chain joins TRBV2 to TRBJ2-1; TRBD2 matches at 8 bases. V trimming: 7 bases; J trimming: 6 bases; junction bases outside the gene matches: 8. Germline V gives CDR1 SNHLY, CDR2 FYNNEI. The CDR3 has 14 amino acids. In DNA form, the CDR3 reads TGTGCCAGCAAAGGGACTAGAGGGGCCAATGAGCAGTTCTTC. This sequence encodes CASKGTRGANEQFF.

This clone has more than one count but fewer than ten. CDR3 nucleotides: TGTGCCAGCTGTACCGGGTCATACACCGGGGAGCTGTTTTTT. The encoded protein is CASCTGSYTGELFF. This rearrangement joins TRBV2 to TRBJ2-2; D gene uncertain. V shed 8 bases and J shed 3 bases, with 13 bases lying between them. The CDR3 covers 14 residues. Germline V gives CDR1 SNHLY, CDR2 FYNNEI.

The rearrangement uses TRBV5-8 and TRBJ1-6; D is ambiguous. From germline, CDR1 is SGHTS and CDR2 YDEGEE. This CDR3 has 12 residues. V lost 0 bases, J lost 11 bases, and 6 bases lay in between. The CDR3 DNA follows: TGTGCCAGCAGCTTGGCCCTTACACCCCTCCACTTT. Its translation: CASSLALTPLHF.

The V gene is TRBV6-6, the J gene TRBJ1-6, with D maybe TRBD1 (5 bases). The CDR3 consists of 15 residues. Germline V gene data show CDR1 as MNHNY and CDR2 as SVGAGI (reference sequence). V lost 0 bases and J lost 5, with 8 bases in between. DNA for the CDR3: TGTGCCAGCAGTTACTCGATCAGGGATAATTCACCCCTCCACTTT. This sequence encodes CASSYSIRDNSPLHF.

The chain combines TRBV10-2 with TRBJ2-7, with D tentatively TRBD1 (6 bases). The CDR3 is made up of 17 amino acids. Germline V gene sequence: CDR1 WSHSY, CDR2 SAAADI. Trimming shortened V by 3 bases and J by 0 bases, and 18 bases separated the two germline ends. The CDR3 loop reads CASSDGWGRGNSYEQYF. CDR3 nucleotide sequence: TGCGCCAGCAGTGACGGATGGGGCAGGGGAAACTCCTACGAGCAGTACTTC.

The CDR3 sequence is CASSPTLADTQYF. The CDR3 DNA is TGTGCCAGCAGCCCGACACTCGCAGATACGCAGTATTTT. The V call is TRBV9, the J call TRBJ2-3; no clear D gene. Per germline, CDR1 SGDLS and CDR2 YYNGEE. This CDR3 has 13 residues. Trimming cost V 4 bases and J 4 bases, with 10 bases left between them. The variable domain in full, completed from reference TRBV9 and TRBJ2-3, reads DSGVTQTPKHLITATGQRVTLRCSPRSGDLSVYWYQQSLDQGLQFLIQYYNGEERAKGNILERFSAQQFPDLHSELNLSSLELGDSALYFCASSPTLADTQYFGPGTRLTVL.

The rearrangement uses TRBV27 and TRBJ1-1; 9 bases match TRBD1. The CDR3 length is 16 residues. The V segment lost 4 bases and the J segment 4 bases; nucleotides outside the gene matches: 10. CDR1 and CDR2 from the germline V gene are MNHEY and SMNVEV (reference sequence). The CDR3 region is CASSYPGQGLGTEAFF. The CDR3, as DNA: TGTGCCAGCAGTTACCCGGGACAGGGTTTAGGCACTGAAGCTTTCTTT.

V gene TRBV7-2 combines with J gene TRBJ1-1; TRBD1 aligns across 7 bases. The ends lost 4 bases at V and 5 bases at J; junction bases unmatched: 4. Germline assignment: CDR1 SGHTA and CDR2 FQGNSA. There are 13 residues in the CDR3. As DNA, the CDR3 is TGTGCCAGCAGCTCACAGGGGCGGACTGAAGCTTTCTTT. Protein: CASSSQGRTEAFF.

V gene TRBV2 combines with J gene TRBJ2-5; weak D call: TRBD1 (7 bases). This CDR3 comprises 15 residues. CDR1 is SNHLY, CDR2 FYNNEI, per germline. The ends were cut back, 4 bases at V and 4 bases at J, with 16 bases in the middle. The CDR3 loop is CASSGGRGTRETQYF. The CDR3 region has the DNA TGTGCCAGCAGTGGCGGCAGGGGGACTCGAGAGACCCAGTACTTC.

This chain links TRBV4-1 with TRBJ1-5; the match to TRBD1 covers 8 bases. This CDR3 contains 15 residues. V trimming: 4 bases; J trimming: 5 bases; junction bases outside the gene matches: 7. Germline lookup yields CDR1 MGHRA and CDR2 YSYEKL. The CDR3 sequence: CASSPRTGPDQPQHF. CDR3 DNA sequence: TGCGCCAGCAGCCCCCGGACAGGGCCTGATCAGCCCCAGCATTTT.

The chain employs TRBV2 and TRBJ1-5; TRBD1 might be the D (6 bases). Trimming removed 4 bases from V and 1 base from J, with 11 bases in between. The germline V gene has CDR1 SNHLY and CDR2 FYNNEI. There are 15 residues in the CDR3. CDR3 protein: CASSGRGASNQPQHF. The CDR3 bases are TGTGCCAGCAGTGGTCGGGGGGCCAGCAATCAGCCCCAGCATTTT.

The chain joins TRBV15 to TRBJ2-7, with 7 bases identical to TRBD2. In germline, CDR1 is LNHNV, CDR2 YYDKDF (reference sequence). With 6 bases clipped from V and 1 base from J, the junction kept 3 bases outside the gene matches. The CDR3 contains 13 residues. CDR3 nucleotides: TGTGCCACCAGTAGGGACTATTCCTACGAGCAGTACTTC. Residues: CATSRDYSYEQYF.

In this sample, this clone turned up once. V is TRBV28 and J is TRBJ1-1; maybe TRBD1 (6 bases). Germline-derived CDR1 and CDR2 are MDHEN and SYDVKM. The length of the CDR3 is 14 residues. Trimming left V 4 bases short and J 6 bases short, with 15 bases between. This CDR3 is CASSSPHRAAEAFF. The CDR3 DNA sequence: TGTGCCAGCAGTTCCCCGCACAGGGCAGCTGAAGCTTTCTTT.

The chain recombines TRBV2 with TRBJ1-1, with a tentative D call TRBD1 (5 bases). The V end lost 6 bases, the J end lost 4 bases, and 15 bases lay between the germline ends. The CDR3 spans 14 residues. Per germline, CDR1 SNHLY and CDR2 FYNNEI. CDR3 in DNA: TGTGCCAGCAGCCCGGAACGGGGGTCCACTGAAGCTTTCTTT. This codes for CASSPERGSTEAFF.

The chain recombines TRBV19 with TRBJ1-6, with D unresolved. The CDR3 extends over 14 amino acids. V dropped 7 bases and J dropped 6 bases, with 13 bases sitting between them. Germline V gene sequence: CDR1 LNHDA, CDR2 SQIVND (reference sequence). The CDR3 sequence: CASTSAAGNSPLHF. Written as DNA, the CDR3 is TGTGCCAGTACTTCAGCGGCGGGTAATTCACCCCTCCACTTT.

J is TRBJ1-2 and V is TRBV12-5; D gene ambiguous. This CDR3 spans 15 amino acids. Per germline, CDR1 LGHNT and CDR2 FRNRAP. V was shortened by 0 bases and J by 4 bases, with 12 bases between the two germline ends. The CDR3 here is CASGLVTPGRYGYTF. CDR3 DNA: TGTGCTAGTGGTTTGGTAACGCCAGGTCGCTATGGCTACACCTTC. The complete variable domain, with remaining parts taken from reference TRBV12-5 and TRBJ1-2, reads DARVTQTPRHKVTEMGQEVTMRCQPILGHNTVFWYRQTMMQGLELLAYFRNRAPLDDSGMPKDRFSAEMPDATLATLKIQPSEPRDSAVYFCASGLVTPGRYGYTFGSGTRLTVV.

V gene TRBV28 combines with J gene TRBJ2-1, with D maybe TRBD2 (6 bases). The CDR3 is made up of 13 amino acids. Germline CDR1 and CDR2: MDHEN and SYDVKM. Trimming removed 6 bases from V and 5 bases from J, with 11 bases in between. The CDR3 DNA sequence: TGTGCCAGCAGCCCGGACTACCACAATGAGCAGTTCTTC. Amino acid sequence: CASSPDYHNEQFF.

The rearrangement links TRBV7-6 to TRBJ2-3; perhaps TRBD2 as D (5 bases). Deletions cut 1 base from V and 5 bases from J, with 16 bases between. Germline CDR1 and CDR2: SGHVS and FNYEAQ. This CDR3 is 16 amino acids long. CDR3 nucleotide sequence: TGTGCCAGCAGCTTAGGTAGGGCTCGACGGGGAGATACGCAGTATTTT. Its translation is CASSLGRARRGDTQYF.

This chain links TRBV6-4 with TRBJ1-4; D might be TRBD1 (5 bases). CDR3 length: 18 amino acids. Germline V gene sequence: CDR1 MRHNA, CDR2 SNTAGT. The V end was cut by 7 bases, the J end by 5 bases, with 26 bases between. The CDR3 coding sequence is TGTGCCAGCATTCCCCGTGGGTGGGGCGGATTACTAAATGAAAAACTGTTTTTT. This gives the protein CASIPRGWGGLLNEKLFF.

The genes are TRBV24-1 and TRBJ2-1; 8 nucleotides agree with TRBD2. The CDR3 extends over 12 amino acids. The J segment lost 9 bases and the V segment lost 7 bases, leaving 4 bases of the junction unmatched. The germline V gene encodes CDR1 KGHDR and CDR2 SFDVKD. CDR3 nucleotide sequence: TGTGCCACCAGGTCCCGGGGGGGTGAGCAGTTCTTC. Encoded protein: CATRSRGGEQFF.

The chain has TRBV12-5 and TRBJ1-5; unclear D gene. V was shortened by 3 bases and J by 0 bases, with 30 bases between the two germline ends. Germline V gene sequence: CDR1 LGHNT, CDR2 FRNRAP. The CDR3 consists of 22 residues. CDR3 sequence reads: CASGFGYPTQAPIPYSNQPQHF. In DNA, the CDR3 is TGTGCTAGTGGTTTCGGCTACCCCACCCAGGCCCCTATCCCATATAGCAATCAGCCCCAGCATTTT.

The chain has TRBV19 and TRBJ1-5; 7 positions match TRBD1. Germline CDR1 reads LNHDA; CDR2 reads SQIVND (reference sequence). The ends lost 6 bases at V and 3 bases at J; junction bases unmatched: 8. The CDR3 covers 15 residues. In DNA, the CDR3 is TGTGCCAGTAGCCTGGGACAGCAGTTCAATCAGCCCCAGCATTTT. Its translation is CASSLGQQFNQPQHF.

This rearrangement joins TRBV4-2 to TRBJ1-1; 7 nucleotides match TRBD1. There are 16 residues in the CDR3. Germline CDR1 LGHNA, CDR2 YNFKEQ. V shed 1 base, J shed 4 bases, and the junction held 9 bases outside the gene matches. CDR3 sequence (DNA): TGTGCCAGCAGCCAAGGACGAATCCCAGGGGGCACTGAAGCTTTCTTT. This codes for CASSQGRIPGGTEAFF.

This chain's CDR3 is CATIGGASTGETQYF. CDR3 nucleotides: TGCGCCACCATTGGGGGGGCCTCTACGGGGGAGACCCAGTACTTC. The rearrangement joins TRBV10-2 to TRBJ2-5; D perhaps matches TRBD2 (7 bases). Germline V gene lookup returns CDR1 WSHSY and CDR2 SAAADI. Trimming cost V 10 bases and J 5 bases, with 23 bases left between them. CDR3 length: 15 residues.

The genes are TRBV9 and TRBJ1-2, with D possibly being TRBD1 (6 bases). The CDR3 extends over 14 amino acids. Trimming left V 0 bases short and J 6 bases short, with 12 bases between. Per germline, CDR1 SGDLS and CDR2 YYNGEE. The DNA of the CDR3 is TGTGCCAGCAGCGTAGAAGCGGGGGGCCATGGCTACACCTTC. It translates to CASSVEAGGHGYTF. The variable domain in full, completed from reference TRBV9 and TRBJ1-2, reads DSGVTQTPKHLITATGQRVTLRCSPRSGDLSVYWYQQSLDQGLQFLIQYYNGEERAKGNILERFSAQQFPDLHSELNLSSLELGDSALYFCASSVEAGGHGYTFGSGTRLTVV.

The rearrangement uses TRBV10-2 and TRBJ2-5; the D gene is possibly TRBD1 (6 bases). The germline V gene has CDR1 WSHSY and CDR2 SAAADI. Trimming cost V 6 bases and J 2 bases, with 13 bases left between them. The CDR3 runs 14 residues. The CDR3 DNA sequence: TGCGCCAGCAGGGACCGAAGGGGGCAAGAGACCCAGTACTTC. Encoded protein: CASRDRRGQETQYF.